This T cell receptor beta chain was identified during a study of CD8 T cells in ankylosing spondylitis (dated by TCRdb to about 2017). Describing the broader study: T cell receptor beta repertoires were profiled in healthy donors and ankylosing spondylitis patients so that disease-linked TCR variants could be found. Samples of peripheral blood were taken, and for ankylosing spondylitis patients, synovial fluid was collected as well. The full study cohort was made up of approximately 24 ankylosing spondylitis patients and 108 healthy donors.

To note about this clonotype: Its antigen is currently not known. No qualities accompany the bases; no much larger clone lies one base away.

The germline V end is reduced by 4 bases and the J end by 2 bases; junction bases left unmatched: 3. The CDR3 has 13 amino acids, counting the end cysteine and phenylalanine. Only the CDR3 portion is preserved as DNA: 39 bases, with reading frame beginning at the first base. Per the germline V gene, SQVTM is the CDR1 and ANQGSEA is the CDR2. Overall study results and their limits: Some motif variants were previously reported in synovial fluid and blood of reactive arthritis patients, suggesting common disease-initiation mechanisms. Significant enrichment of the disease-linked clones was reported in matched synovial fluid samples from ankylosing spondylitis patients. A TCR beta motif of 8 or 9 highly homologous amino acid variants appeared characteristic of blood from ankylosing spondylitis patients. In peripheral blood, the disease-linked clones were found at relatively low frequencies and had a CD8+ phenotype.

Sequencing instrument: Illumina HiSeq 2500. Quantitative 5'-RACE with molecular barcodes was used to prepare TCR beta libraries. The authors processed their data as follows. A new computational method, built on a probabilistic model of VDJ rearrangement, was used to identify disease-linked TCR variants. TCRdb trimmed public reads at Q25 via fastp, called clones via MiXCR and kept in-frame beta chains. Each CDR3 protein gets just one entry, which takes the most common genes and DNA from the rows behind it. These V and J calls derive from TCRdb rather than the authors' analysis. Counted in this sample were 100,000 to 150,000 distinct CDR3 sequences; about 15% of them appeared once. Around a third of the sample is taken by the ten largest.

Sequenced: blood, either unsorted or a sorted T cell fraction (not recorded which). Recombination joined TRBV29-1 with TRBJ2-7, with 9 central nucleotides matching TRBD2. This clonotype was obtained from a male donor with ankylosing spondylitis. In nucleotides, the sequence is TGCAGCGTTGGGCTAGCGGGACCCTACGAGCAGTACTTC. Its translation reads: CSVGLAGPYEQYF.